Reported below is one T cell receptor beta chain. The data were obtained in a study of OX40 agonist ivuxolimab in advanced cancers. Generated by immunoSEQ multiplex PCR, the TCRdb table keeps only in-frame clones and is missing some. The profile covers more than 45,000 clones, with 75% to 85% appearing a single time and approximately 0.7% taken by the ten largest. Germline trimming cut 4 bases from V and 6 bases from J; bases unmatched to any gene: 5. Germline-derived CDR1 and CDR2 are MDHEN and SYDVKM. This CDR3 contains 13 residues. The sequencing here drew on CD4+ or CD8+ T cells sorted from blood, taken in a trial of the OX40 agonist ivuxolimab. This chain connects TRBV28 to TRBJ1-2, with TRBD1 matching 7 bases. The origin of this receptor is an adult with an advanced solid tumor such as melanoma, head and neck, liver or kidney cancer. In DNA form, the CDR3 reads TGTGCCAGCAGTTCCGGGACAGTGCATGGCTACACCTTC. This gives the protein CASSSGTVHGYTF.